The 30 T cell receptor beta chains in this list originate from one sample, sequenced in a study of glioma-infiltrating T cells (dated by TCRdb to the mid-2010s). Sequencing was carried out with an Illumina MiSeq. TCR alpha and beta CDR3 regions were amplified with the iRepertoire nested amplicon-rescue multiplex PCR (arm-PCR) platform from RNA. The public reads were quality trimmed at Q25 with fastp and then assembled into clones with MiXCR by TCRdb, keeping productive beta chains. All rows with the same CDR3 protein become a single entry with the most common DNA and genes. This sample gives over 130,000 distinct CDR3 sequences in total; roughly two fifths of them show up just once. The leading ten clones occupy around a fifth of the sample. What was sequenced was glioma tissue, nonneoplastic brain tissue, or PBMCs (not recorded which). All receptors come from a human donor with low-grade glioma or glioblastoma, undergoing nonglioma brain surgery, or in good health (not recorded which).

The genes are TRBV7-9 and TRBJ2-7, with D possibly TRBD2 on 6 matching bases. The germline gives CDR1 SEHNR, CDR2 FQNEAQ (reference sequence). V was cut by 5 bases and J by 4 bases, with 12 bases left in between. This CDR3 spans 13 amino acids. The CDR3 nucleotides are TGTGCCAGCAGCCCCCCTGGGAGGTACGAGCAGTACTTC. Its translation: CASSPPGRYEQYF.

The chain recombines TRBV18 with TRBJ1-2; D unclear. V was pared by 3 bases and J by 6 bases, with 11 bases between. The germline V gene encodes CDR1 KGHSH and CDR2 LQKENI. This CDR3 is 13 amino acids long. The CDR3 DNA sequence: TGTGCCAGCTCACCGGGAAGAAGTGATGGCTACACCTTC. It is translated as CASSPGRSDGYTF.

CDR3 sequence (DNA): TGCAGTGCTAGTAATGCGGACTTGCCTATGCTACGCTACGAGCAGTACTTC. This gives the protein CSASNADLPMLRYEQYF. V gene TRBV20-1 combines with J gene TRBJ2-7; D might be TRBD2 (5 bases). CDR3 length: 17 amino acids. Between the trimmed V and J ends, which lost 3 bases and 3 bases, there was a span of 24 bases. CDR1 is DFQATT, CDR2 SNEGSKA, per germline (reference sequence).

The chain has TRBV15 and TRBJ1-4; D gene uncertain. Germline loops: CDR1 LNHNV, CDR2 YYDKDF (reference sequence). The germline V and J ends were trimmed by 2 bases and 8 bases, with 12 bases remaining between them. This CDR3 has 14 residues. CDR3 in amino acids: CATSRQVLDEKLFF. The DNA of the CDR3 is TGTGCCACCAGCAGACAGGTTTTGGACGAAAAACTGTTTTTT.

This clonotype was seen repeatedly, ten times or more. The chain joins TRBV20-1 to TRBJ2-3, with TRBD1 matching over 11 bases. There are 14 residues in the CDR3. Germline trimming cut 5 bases from V and 5 bases from J; bases unmatched to any gene: 6. Looked up from germline, CDR1 is DFQATT and CDR2 is SNEGSKA (reference sequence). CDR3 protein: CSALGQGAEDTQYF. The CDR3 bases are TGCAGTGCTCTCGGACAGGGGGCTGAAGATACGCAGTATTTT.

The chain uses TRBV2 and TRBJ1-1; D is perhaps TRBD1 (6 bases). The CDR3 runs to 14 residues. Germline V gene sequence: CDR1 SNHLY, CDR2 FYNNEI. V lost 6 bases and J 0 bases, leaving 11 bases between the germline ends. CDR3 nucleotides: TGTGCCAGCAGAATGGGACATATGAACACTGAAGCTTTCTTT. Amino acid sequence: CASRMGHMNTEAFF. The full variable domain, completed using reference TRBV2 and TRBJ1-1, is EPEVTQTPSHQVTQMGQEVILRCVPISNHLYFYWYRQILGQKVEFLVSFYNNEISEKSEIFDDQFSVERPDGSNFTLKIRSTKLEDSAMYFCASRMGHMNTEAFFGQGTRLTVV.

V gene TRBV12-3 or TRBV12-4 combines with J gene TRBJ2-3; D not certain. V was trimmed by 5 bases and J by 5 bases, leaving 17 bases between them. CDR3 size: 15 residues. For the CDR3, the DNA is TGTGCCAGCAGTGGAGTCTTAGGAGTCGGAGATACGCAGTATTTT. Protein: CASSGVLGVGDTQYF.

The V gene is TRBV2, the J gene TRBJ2-5, with 12 bases aligning to TRBD1. Germline CDR1 SNHLY, CDR2 FYNNEI. V dropped 3 bases and J dropped 6; count of bases not matched to a gene: 5. This CDR3 comprises 15 residues. CDR3 coding DNA: TGTGCCAGCAGTGAGGGACAGGGGGCTGTGAAGACCCAGTACTTC. Its protein is CASSEGQGAVKTQYF.

This chain links TRBV6-5 with TRBJ2-3; TRBD2 aligns across 12 bases. Trimming removed 7 bases from V and 3 bases from J; junction bases left unmatched: 8. CDR1 MNHEY and CDR2 SVGAGI come from the germline V gene. This CDR3 has 16 residues. The CDR3 nucleotides read TGTGCCAGCAACCCAACTAGCGGGAGGTTGACAGATACGCAGTATTTT. Encoded protein: CASNPTSGRLTDTQYF.

This chain links TRBV27 with TRBJ2-3, with 9 bases aligning to TRBD2. V shed 3 bases and J 3 bases; nucleotides not matched to a gene: 4. Germline loops: CDR1 MNHEY, CDR2 SMNVEV (reference sequence). The CDR3 is 15 residues long. CDR3 region: CASSFSGSMTDTQYF. CDR3 nucleotides: TGTGCCAGCAGTTTTAGCGGGAGTATGACAGATACGCAGTATTTT.

This clonotype was observed a handful of times. V gene TRBV7-2 combines with J gene TRBJ2-3; D call uncertain. The V and J ends lost 3 bases and 6 bases respectively, with 7 bases between them. The CDR3 is made up of 12 amino acids. Germline CDR1 reads SGHTA; CDR2 reads FQGNSA. CDR3 protein: CASSFSSDTQYF. As DNA, the CDR3 is TGTGCCAGCAGCTTTTCTTCGGATACGCAGTATTTT.

This clonotype showed up just once. This may be a read error: a much more frequent sequence differs by one nucleotide. This chain links TRBV10-3 with TRBJ2-7, with 9 nucleotides matching TRBD2. The J segment lost 1 base and the V segment lost 10 bases, leaving 14 bases of the junction unmatched. This CDR3 is 16 amino acids long. Germline lookup yields CDR1 ENHRY and CDR2 SYGVKD. DNA of the CDR3: TGTGCCAGCAGGTCCGGGATTAGCGGGGGATCCTACGAGCAGTACTTC. This sequence encodes CASRSGISGGSYEQYF.

The table lists this clonotype with a few counts. CDR3 nucleotide sequence: TGTGCCAGCAGGAAACCGGGACAGGGACCATACAATGAGCAGTTCTTC. Amino acids: CASRKPGQGPYNEQFF. The chain recombines TRBV28 with TRBJ2-1, with 9 positions matching TRBD1. With 6 bases clipped from V and 4 bases from J, the junction kept 10 bases outside the gene matches. This CDR3 region has 16 residues. Germline V gene data show CDR1 as MDHEN and CDR2 as SYDVKM.

This clonotype has only a few counts. The CDR3 is CSAVDRNSEAFF. The CDR3 DNA reads as TGCAGTGCTGTGGACAGGAATTCCGAAGCTTTCTTT. This chain joins TRBV20-1 and TRBJ1-1; 7 bases are shared with TRBD1. Per the germline V gene, CDR1 is DFQATT and CDR2 is SNEGSKA (reference sequence). CDR3 length: 12 residues. V trimming: 5 bases; J trimming: 8 bases; junction bases outside the gene matches: 8.

The V gene is TRBV2, the J gene TRBJ1-1; D is possibly TRBD1 (5 bases). This CDR3 contains 15 residues. CDR1 and CDR2 (germline): SNHLY, FYNNEI. Trimming stripped 6 bases from V and 4 bases from J, with 18 bases between. CDR3 residues: CASSGKGLRGTEAFF. The CDR3 DNA reads TGTGCCAGCAGCGGAAAGGGGTTGAGGGGCACTGAAGCTTTCTTT.

This rearrangement joins TRBV25-1 to TRBJ2-1; 11 bases line up with TRBD2. CDR3 length: 15 amino acids. Germline CDR1 is MGHDK and CDR2 is SYGVNS. Trimming removed 8 bases from V and 0 bases from J; junction bases left unmatched: 3. CDR3 residues: CASATSGDSYNEQFF. In nucleotides, the CDR3 is TGTGCCAGCGCGACTAGCGGGGACTCCTACAATGAGCAGTTCTTC.

This clonotype turned up a few times. The chain is built from TRBV28 and TRBJ2-1, with 8 bases aligning to TRBD2. Germline-derived CDR1 and CDR2 are MDHEN and SYDVKM. Trimming removed 4 bases from V and 4 bases from J; junction bases left unmatched: 6. The CDR3 totals 15 residues. The CDR3 reads CASSSSGGGYNEQFF. CDR3 DNA: TGTGCCAGCAGTTCCAGCGGGGGAGGGTACAATGAGCAGTTCTTC.

This clonotype was seen once. The chain combines TRBV6-5 with TRBJ2-7, with TRBD2 identical over 8 bases. The V segment lost 7 bases and the J segment 3 bases; nucleotides outside the gene matches: 8. CDR3 length: 14 amino acids. Germline V gene sequence: CDR1 MNHEY, CDR2 SVGAGI. CDR3 sequence: CASIAGHGFYEQYF. In nucleotides, the CDR3 is TGTGCCAGCATAGCGGGACATGGGTTCTACGAGCAGTACTTC.

The gene calls are TRBV20-1 and TRBJ1-2; the D gene is possibly TRBD1 (6 bases). The CDR3 has 15 residues. V lost 5 bases to trimming and J lost 2 bases, with 18 bases between them. CDR1 and CDR2 from the germline V gene are DFQATT and SNEGSKA (reference sequence). CDR3 sequence reads: CSAPPELQGNYGYTF. CDR3 coding DNA: TGCAGTGCTCCTCCCGAGCTACAGGGAAACTATGGCTACACCTTC.

The rearrangement links TRBV20-1 to TRBJ2-2; no clear D. Per the germline V gene, CDR1 is DFQATT and CDR2 is SNEGSKA (reference sequence). The CDR3 sequence is 14 residues long. The ends were cut back, 7 bases at V and 5 bases at J, with 17 bases in the middle. As DNA, the CDR3 is TGCAGTGTCCCGACCCCCTCGCGGACCGGGGAGCTGTTTTTT. Amino acid sequence: CSVPTPSRTGELFF.

The chain is built from TRBV28 and TRBJ2-7; D not resolved. CDR3 length: 13 amino acids. Germline V gene sequence: CDR1 MDHEN, CDR2 SYDVKM. V was clipped by 5 bases and J by 3 bases, with 11 bases between them. CDR3 residues: CASSPHFRYEQYF. Written as DNA, the CDR3 is TGTGCCAGCAGTCCCCATTTCCGCTACGAGCAGTACTTC.

The rearrangement joins TRBV20-1 to TRBJ2-1; 13 nucleotides match TRBD2. Per the germline V gene, CDR1 is DFQATT and CDR2 is SNEGSKA (reference sequence). The CDR3 has 14 amino acids. Losses at the gene ends were 1 base for V and 14 bases for J; bases not matched to a gene: 8. CDR3 loop: CSARVTGLAGKEFF. CDR3 in DNA: TGCAGTGCTAGAGTTACGGGACTAGCGGGAAAGGAGTTCTTC.

The chain recombines TRBV3-1 with TRBJ2-1; D possibly corresponds to TRBD2 (5 bases). This CDR3 region has 16 residues. Germline V lookup: CDR1 LGHDT, CDR2 YNNKEL (reference sequence). V lost 0 bases and J 2 bases, leaving 11 bases between the germline ends. For the CDR3, the DNA is TGTGCCAGCAGCCAAGATAGCGTGGTACCCTACAATGAGCAGTTCTTC. It specifies CASSQDSVVPYNEQFF.

The chain recombines TRBV7-2 with TRBJ2-1; TRBD2 matches at 9 bases. The CDR3 spans 16 residues. The germline V gene encodes CDR1 SGHTA and CDR2 FQGNSA. After removal of 0 bases from V and 0 bases from J, the junction contained 0 bases not matched to a gene. For the CDR3, the DNA is TGTGCCAGCAGCTTAGCTAGCGGGAGCTCCTACAATGAGCAGTTCTTC. It codes for CASSLASGSSYNEQFF. The whole variable domain, filled in from reference TRBV7-2 and TRBJ2-1, reads GAGVSQSPSNKVTEKGKDVELRCDPISGHTALYWYRQSLGQGLEFLIYFQGNSAPDKSGLPSDRFSAERTGGSVSTLTIQRTQQEDSAVYLCASSLASGSSYNEQFFGPGTRLTVL.

The chain uses TRBV27 and TRBJ2-1; 7 bases line up with TRBD1. CDR3 length: 15 residues. The J segment lost 2 bases and the V segment lost 4 bases, leaving 5 bases of the junction unmatched. The V gene's germline CDR1 is MNHEY and CDR2 SMNVEV (reference sequence). CDR3 in DNA: TGTGCCAGCAGTTCCAGACAGGGCCCCTACAATGAGCAGTTCTTC. Translated, it gives CASSSRQGPYNEQFF.

This clonotype appeared a few times. In DNA form, the CDR3 reads TGTGCCAGCAGCCCGGGGAGGGGCACTGAAGCTTTCTTT. Its translation is CASSPGRGTEAFF. This rearrangement joins TRBV27 to TRBJ1-1, with a tentative D call TRBD1 (5 bases). Germline lookup yields CDR1 MNHEY and CDR2 SMNVEV (reference sequence). This CDR3 has 13 residues. V was clipped by 6 bases and J by 4 bases, with 12 bases between them.

This clonotype was observed a handful of times. The J gene is TRBJ1-5, the V gene TRBV12-3 or TRBV12-4; TRBD1 is a possible D gene (5 bases). This CDR3 spans 13 amino acids. Trimming shortened V by 7 bases and J by 4 bases, and 11 bases separated the two germline ends. In DNA, the CDR3 is TGTGCCAGCACCCGGGACGGTAATCAGCCCCAGCATTTT. This translates into CASTRDGNQPQHF.

The chain is built from TRBV12-3 or TRBV12-4 and TRBJ2-1; TRBD2 agrees at 11 bases. This CDR3 is 15 amino acids long. Germline trimming cut 3 bases from V and 7 bases from J; bases unmatched to any gene: 5. The CDR3 sequence: CASSFLAGGENEQFF. CDR3 DNA: TGTGCCAGCAGTTTCCTAGCGGGAGGTGAGAATGAGCAGTTCTTC.

V and J are TRBV2 and TRBJ1-5, with D possibly matching TRBD1 (5 bases). The germline V gene encodes CDR1 SNHLY and CDR2 FYNNEI. Trimming pared 6 bases from V and 1 base from J, leaving 10 bases between. The CDR3 spans 14 residues. CDR3 DNA: TGTGCCAGCAGGGGGACGGACAGCAATCAGCCCCAGCATTTT. This gives the protein CASRGTDSNQPQHF.

In its sample, this clonotype was seen many times. The chain uses TRBV27 and TRBJ2-7; 9 nucleotides align to TRBD2. The CDR3 length is 13 residues. J gave up 6 bases and V 9 bases, and 9 bases lay outside the gene matches. CDR1 is MNHEY and CDR2 is SMNVEV in the germline V gene (reference sequence). The chain's CDR3 is CASRPLTSGEQYF. As DNA, the CDR3 is TGTGCCAGTAGACCCCTGACTAGCGGCGAGCAGTACTTC.